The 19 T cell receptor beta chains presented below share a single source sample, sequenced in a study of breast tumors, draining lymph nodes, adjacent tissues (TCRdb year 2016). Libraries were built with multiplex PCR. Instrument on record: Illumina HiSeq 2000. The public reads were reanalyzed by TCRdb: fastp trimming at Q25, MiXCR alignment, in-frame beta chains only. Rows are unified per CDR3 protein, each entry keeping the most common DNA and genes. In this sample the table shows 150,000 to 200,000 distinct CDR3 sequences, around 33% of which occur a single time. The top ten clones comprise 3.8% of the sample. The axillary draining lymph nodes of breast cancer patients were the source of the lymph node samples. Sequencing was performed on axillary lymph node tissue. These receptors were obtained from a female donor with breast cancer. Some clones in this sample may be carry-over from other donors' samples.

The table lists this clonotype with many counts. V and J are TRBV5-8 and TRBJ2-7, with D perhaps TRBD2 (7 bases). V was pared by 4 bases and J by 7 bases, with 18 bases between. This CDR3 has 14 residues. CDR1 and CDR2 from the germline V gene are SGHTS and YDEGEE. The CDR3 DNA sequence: TGTGCCAGCAGCCCGCGGGGGCCCCGGGGAGAGCAGTACTTC. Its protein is CASSPRGPRGEQYF.

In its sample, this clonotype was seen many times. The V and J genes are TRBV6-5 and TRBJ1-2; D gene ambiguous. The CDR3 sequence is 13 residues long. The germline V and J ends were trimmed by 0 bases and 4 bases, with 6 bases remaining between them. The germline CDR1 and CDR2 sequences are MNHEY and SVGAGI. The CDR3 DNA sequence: TGTGCCAGCAGTTACTCCCGGACCTATGGCTACACCTTC. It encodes CASSYSRTYGYTF.

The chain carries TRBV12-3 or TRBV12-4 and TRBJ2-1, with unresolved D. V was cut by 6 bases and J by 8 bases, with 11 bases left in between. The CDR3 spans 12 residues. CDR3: CASSPFSDEQFF. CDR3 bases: TGTGCCAGCAGCCCGTTCAGCGATGAGCAGTTCTTC.

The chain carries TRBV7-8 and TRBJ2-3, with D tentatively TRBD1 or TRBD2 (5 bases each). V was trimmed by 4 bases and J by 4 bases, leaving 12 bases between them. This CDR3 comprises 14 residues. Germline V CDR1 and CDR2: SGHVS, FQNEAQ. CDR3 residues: CASSSTLGADTQYF. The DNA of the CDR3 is TGTGCCAGCAGCTCCACCTTGGGGGCAGATACGCAGTATTTT.

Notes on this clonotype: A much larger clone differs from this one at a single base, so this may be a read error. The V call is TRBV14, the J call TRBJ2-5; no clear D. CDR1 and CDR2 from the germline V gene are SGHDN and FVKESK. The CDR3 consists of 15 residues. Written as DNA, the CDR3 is TGTGCCAGCAGCCAAGGGGGATTTAATCTAGAGACCCCGTACTTC. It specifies CASSQGGFNLETPYF.

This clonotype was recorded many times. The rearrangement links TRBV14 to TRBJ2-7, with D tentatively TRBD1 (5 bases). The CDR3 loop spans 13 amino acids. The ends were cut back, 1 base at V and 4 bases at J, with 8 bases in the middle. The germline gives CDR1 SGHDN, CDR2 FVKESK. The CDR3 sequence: CASSQVGEYEQYF. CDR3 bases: TGTGCCAGCAGCCAAGTAGGGGAATACGAGCAGTACTTC.

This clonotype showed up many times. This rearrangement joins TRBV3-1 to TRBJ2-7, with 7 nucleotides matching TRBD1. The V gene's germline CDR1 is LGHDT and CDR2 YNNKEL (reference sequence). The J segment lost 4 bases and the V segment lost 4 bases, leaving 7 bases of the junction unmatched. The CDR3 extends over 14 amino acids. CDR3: CASSPLSGGYEQYF. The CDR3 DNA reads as TGTGCCAGCAGCCCCTTATCAGGGGGTTACGAGCAGTACTTC.

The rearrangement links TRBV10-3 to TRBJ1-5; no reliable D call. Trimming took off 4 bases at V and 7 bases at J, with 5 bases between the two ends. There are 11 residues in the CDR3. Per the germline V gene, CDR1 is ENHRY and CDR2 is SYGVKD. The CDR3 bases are TGTGCCATCAGTGGGGGACAGCCCCAGCATTTT. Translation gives CAISGGQPQHF.

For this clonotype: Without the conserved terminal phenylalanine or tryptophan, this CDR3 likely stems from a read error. Here the CDR3 DNA reads TGTGCCAGCAGCGGGGGTGGCTCCTATGCGCAGTATTGT. Protein sequence: CASSGGGSYAQYC. The gene calls are TRBV7-6 and TRBJ2-3; either TRBD1 or TRBD2 may fit D (5 bases each). Deletions cut 5 bases from V and 10 bases from J, with 16 bases between. The germline CDR1 and CDR2 sequences are SGHVS and FNYEAQ. The length of the CDR3 is 13 residues.

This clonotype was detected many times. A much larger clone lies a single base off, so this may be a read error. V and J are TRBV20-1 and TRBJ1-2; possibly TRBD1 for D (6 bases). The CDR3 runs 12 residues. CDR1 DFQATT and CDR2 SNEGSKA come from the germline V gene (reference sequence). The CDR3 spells CSAYRANYGSTF. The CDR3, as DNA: TGCAGTGCTTACAGGGCTAACTATGGCTCCACCTTC.

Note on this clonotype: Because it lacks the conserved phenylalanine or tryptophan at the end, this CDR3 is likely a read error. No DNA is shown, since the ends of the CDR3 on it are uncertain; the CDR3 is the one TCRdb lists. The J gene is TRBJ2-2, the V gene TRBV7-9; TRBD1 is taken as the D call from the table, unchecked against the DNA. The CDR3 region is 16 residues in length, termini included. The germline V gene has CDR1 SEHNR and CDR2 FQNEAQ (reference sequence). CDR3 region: CASSLPQGANTGELLL.

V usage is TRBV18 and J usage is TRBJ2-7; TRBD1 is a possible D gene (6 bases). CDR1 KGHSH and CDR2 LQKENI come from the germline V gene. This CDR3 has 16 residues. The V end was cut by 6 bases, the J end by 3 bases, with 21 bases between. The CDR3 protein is CASSFRGGQGNYEQYF. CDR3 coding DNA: TGTGCCAGCTCGTTCCGAGGAGGCCAGGGGAACTACGAGCAGTACTTC.

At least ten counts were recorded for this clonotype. CDR3 bases: TGTGCCAGCAGTTACCGGGGGACTAGCGGGAGGGGGGCAGATACGCAGTATTTT. It translates to CASSYRGTSGRGADTQYF. J is TRBJ2-3 and V is TRBV6-6, with 16 bases identical to TRBD2. V lost 2 bases, J lost 4 bases, and 6 bases stayed unmatched. The length of the CDR3 is 18 residues. Germline V gene lookup returns CDR1 MNHNY and CDR2 SVGAGI (reference sequence).

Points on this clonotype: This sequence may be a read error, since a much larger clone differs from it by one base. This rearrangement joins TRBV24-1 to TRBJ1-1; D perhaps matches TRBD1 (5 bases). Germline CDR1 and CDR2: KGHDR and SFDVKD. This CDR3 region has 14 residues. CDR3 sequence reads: CATSDPGQGTEALF. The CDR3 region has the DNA TGTGCCACCAGTGATCCCGGACAAGGCACAGAAGCTTTATTT.

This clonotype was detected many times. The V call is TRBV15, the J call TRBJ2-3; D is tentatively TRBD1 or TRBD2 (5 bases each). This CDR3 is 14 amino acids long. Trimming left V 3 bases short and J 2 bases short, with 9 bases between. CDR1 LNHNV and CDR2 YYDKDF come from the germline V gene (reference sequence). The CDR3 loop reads CATSRGEPTDTQYF. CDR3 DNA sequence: TGTGCCACCAGCAGGGGGGAGCCCACAGATACGCAGTATTTT.

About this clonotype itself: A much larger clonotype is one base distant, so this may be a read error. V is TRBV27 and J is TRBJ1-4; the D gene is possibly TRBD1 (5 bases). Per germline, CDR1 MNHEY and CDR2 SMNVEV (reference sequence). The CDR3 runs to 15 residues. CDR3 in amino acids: CASSLERGGNEKLLF. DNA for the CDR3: TGTGCCAGCAGTTTAGAAAGGGGAGGTAATGAAAAACTGCTTTTT.

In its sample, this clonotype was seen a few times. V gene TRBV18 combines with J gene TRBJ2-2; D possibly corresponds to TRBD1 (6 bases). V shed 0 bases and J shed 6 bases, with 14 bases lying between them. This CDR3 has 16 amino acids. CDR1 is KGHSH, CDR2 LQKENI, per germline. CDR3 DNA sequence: TGTGCCAGCTCACCACCGGTGTTCAGGGGCTCCGGGGAGCTGTTTTTT. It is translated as CASSPPVFRGSGELFF.

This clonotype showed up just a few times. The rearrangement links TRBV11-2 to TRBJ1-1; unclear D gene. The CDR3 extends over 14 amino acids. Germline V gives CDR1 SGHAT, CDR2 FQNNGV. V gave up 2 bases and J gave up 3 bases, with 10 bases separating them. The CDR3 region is CASSLPRKHTEAFF. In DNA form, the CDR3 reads TGTGCCAGCAGCTTACCTAGGAAACACACTGAAGCTTTCTTT.

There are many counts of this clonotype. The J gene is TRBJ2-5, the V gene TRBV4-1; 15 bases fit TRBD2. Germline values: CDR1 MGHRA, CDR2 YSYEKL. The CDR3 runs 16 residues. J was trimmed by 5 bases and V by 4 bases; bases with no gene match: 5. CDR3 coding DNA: TGCGCCAGCAGCCCGGGACTAGCGGGGGGCGGGGAGACCCAGTACTTC. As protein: CASSPGLAGGGETQYF.